These T cell receptor beta chains were read from a single sample in a study of shared clonotypes between healthy human individuals. Profiling relied on immunoSEQ multiplex PCR, and the TCRdb table lists in-frame clones only, not all of them. The table includes 2 million to 3 million clones, roughly 93% detected once. The sequenced material came from naive CD4+ T cells from PBMCs. Source of these receptors: a man between 18 and 29 years old in good health. Some clones in this sample may be carry-over from other donors' samples. The CDR3 runs from the conserved cysteine through the conserved F or W. The D gene is left open where the match is weak. The size of a clone is reported for some rows only, either as once, few or many, or as a class for expanded clones.

>TRBD2|TRBJ2-1|once|TRBV5-1
CASSLIPSGEPTYNEQFF
TGCGCCAGCAGCTTGATTCCTAGCGGCGAACCAACCTACAATGAGCAGTTCTTC
>.|TRBJ1-5|.|TRBV28
CASSFLGLGQPQHF
TGTGCCAGCTCCTTTCTAGGGTTGGGTCAGCCCCAGCATTTT
>TRBD1|TRBJ1-5|.|TRBV30
CAWSGGGGNQPQHF
TGTGCCTGGAGTGGAGGGGGCGGCAATCAGCCCCAGCATTTT
>.|TRBJ1-5|.|TRBV28
CASRTDIQGGVSQPQHF
TGTGCCAGCAGAACAGATATACAGGGAGGGGTAAGCCAGCCCCAGCATTTT
>.|TRBJ1-1|.|TRBV11-2
CASSLVGAEAFF
TGTGCCAGCAGTCTTGTGGGGGCTGAAGCTTTCTTT
>.|TRBJ1-1|.|TRBV27
CASSPSKENTEAFF
TGTGCCAGCAGTCCGTCCAAGGAGAACACTGAAGCTTTCTTT
>.|TRBJ1-2|.|TRBV5-1
CASSLDPPGGDYGYTF
TGCGCCAGCAGCTTGGACCCTCCGGGGGGGGACTATGGCTACACCTTC
>.|TRBJ1-5|.|TRBV29-1
CSVQKGSNQPQHF
TGCAGCGTGCAAAAGGGGAGTAATCAGCCCCAGCATTTT
>.|TRBJ2-5|.|TRBV7-8
CASTRGEQETQYF
TGTGCCAGCACCCGAGGGGAACAAGAGACCCAGTACTTC
>.|TRBJ1-1|.|TRBV5-4
CASSFGETEAFF
TGTGCCAGCAGCTTCGGGGAAACTGAAGCTTTCTTT
>.|TRBJ1-1|once|TRBV7-9
CASSLGRTANTEAFF
TGTGCCAGCAGCTTAGGTCGCACCGCAAACACTGAAGCTTTCTTT
>TRBD2|TRBJ2-1|.|TRBV11-3
CASSLASGSPFNEQFF
TGTGCCAGCAGCTTGGCTAGCGGGAGTCCCTTCAATGAGCAGTTCTTC
>.|TRBJ2-7|.|TRBV6-5
CASSYAQSHEQYF
TGTGCCAGCAGTTACGCGCAGAGCCACGAGCAGTACTTC
>.|TRBJ2-7|.|TRBV10-3
CAISESSPYEQYF
TGTGCCATCAGTGAGTCGTCACCCTACGAGCAGTACTTC
>.|TRBJ2-5|once|TRBV2
CASSDLRGSETQYF
TGTGCCAGCAGTGATTTAAGGGGCTCGGAGACCCAGTACTTC
>.|TRBJ2-3|.|TRBV2
CASSEKGRETHTDTQYF
TGTGCCAGCAGTGAAAAGGGGCGCGAGACCCACACAGATACGCAGTATTTT
>.|TRBJ1-2|.|TRBV15
CATSRPPVEGQRGVLNYGYTF
TGTGCCACCAGCAGACCCCCGGTTGAGGGGCAAAGAGGGGTGTTGAACTATGGCTACACCTTC
>TRBD1|TRBJ1-1|.|TRBV10-3
CATIAGTGGTEAFF
TGTGCCACCATTGCCGGGACAGGGGGCACTGAAGCTTTCTTT
>TRBD1|TRBJ1-1|once|TRBV7-9
CASSQIRDRVEAFF
TGTGCCAGCAGCCAAATCCGGGACAGGGTTGAAGCTTTCTTT
>.|TRBJ1-5|few|TRBV27
CASSYSNQPQHF
TGTGCCAGCAGTTATAGCAATCAGCCCCAGCATTTT